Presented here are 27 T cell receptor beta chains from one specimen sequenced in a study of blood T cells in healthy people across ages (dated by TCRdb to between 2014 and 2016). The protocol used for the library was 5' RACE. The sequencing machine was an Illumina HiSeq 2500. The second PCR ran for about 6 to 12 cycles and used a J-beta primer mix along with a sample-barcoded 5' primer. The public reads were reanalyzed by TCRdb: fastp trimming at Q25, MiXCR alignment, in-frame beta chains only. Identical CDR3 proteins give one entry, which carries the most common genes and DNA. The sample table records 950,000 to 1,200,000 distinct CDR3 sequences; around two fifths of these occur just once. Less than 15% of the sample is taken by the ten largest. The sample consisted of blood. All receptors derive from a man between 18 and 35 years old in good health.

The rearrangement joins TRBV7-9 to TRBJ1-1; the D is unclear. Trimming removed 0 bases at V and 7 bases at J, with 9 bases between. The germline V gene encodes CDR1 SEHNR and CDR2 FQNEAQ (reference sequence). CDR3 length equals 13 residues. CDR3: CASSLAGFGEAFF. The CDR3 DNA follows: TGTGCCAGCAGCTTAGCTGGTTTCGGTGAAGCTTTCTTT.

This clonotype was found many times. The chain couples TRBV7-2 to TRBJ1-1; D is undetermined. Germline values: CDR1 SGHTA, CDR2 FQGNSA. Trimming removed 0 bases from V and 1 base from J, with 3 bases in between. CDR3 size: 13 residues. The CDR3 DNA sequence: TGTGCCAGCAGCTTAGCCTGGAACACTGAAGCTTTCTTT. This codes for CASSLAWNTEAFF.

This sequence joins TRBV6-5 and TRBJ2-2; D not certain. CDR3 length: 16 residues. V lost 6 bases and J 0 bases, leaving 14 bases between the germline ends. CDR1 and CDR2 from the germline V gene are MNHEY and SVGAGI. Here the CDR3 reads CASRPRTIANTGELFF. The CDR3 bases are TGTGCCAGCAGACCTAGGACGATCGCGAACACCGGGGAGCTGTTTTTT.

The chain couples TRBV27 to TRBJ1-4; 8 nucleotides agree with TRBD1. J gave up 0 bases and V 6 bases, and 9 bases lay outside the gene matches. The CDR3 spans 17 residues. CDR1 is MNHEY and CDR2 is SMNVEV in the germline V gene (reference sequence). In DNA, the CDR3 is TGTGCCAGCAGCCCGCGGGACAGGCGAACAACTAATGAAAAACTGTTTTTT. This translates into CASSPRDRRTTNEKLFF.

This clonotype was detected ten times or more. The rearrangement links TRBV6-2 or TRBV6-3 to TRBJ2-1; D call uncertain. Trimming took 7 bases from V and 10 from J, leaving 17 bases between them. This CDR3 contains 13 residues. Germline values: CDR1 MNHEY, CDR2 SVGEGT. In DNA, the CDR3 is TGTGCCAGCACCCCAAACCTTGAGATGGAGCAGTTCTTC. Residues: CASTPNLEMEQFF.

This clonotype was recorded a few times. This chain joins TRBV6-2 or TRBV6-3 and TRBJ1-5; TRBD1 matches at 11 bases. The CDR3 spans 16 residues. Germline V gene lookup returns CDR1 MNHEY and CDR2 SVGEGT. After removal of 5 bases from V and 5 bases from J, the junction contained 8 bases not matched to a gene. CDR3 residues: CASSHGQGAFDQPQHF. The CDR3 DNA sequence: TGTGCCAGCAGTCACGGACAGGGGGCTTTCGATCAGCCCCAGCATTTT.

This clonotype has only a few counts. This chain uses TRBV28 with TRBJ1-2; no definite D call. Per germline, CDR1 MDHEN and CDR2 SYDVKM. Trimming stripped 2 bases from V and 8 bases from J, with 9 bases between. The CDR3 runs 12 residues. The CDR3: CASSLSRIGYTF. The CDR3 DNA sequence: TGTGCCAGCAGTTTAAGCAGAATAGGCTACACCTTC.

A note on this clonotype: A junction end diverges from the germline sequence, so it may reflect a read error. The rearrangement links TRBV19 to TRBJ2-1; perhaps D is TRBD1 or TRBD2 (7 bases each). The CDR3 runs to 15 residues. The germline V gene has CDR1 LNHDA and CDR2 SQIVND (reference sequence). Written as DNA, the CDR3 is TGTGCCGGTAGGACGGGGAGGGGGCGGGACAATGAGCAGTTCTTC. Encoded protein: CAGRTGRGRDNEQFF.

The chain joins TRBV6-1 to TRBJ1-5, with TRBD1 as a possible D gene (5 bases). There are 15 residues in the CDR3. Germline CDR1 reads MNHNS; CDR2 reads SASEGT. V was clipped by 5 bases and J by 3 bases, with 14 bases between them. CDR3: CASSFYAGTNQPQHF. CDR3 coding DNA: TGTGCCAGCAGTTTCTACGCCGGGACCAATCAGCCCCAGCATTTT.

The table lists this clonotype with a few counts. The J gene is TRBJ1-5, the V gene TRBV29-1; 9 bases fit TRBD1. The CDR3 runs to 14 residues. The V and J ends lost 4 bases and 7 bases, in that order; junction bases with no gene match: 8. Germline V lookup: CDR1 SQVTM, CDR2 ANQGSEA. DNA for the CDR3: TGCAGCGTTGCCGGGACAGGGAAAGGGCAGCCCCAGCATTTT. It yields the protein CSVAGTGKGQPQHF.

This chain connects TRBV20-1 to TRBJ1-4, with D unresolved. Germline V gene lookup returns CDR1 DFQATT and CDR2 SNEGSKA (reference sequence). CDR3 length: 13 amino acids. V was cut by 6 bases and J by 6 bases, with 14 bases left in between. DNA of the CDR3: TGCAGTGCCGTCCGGACCCAGGATGAAAAACTGTTTTTT. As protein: CSAVRTQDEKLFF.

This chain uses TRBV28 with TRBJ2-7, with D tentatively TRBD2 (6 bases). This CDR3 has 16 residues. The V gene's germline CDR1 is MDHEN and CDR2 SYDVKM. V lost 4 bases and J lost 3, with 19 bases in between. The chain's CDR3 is CASSSILGSGDYEQYF. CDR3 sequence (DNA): TGTGCCAGCAGTTCAATTCTTGGGTCGGGGGACTACGAGCAGTACTTC.

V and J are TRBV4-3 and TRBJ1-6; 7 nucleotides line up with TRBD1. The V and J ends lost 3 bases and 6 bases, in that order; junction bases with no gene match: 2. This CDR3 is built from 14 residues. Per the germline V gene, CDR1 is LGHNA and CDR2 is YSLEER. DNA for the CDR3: TGCGCCAGCAGCCAGGGACAGACTAATTCACCCCTCCACTTT. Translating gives CASSQGQTNSPLHF.

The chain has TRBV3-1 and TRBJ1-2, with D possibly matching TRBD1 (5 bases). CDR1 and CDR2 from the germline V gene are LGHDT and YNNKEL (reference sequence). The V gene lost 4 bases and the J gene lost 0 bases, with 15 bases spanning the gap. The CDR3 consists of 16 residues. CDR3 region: CASSPFTTGANYGYTF. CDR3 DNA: TGTGCCAGCAGCCCTTTCACCACAGGAGCTAACTATGGCTACACCTTC.

The CDR3, as DNA: TGTGCCAGCAGTTACGCGACAGGGGCAGATACGCAGTATTTT. Amino acid sequence: CASSYATGADTQYF. This sequence joins TRBV12-3 or TRBV12-4 and TRBJ2-3, with TRBD1 identical over 8 bases. V shed 4 bases, J shed 4 bases, and the junction held 4 bases outside the gene matches. The CDR3 extends over 14 amino acids.

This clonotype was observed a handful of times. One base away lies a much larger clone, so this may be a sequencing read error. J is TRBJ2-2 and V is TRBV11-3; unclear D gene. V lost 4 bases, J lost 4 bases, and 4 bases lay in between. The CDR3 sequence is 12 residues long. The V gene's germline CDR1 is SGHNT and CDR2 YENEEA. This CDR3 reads CASSSITGELFF. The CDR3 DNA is TGTGCCAGCAGCTCAATCACCGGGGAGCTGTTTTTT. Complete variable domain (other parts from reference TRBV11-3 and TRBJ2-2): EAGVVQSPRYKIIEKKQPVAFWCNPISGHNTLYWYLQNLGQGPELLIRYENEEAVDDSQLPKDRFSAERLKGVDSTLKIQPAELGDSAVYLCASSSITGELFFGEGSRLTVL.

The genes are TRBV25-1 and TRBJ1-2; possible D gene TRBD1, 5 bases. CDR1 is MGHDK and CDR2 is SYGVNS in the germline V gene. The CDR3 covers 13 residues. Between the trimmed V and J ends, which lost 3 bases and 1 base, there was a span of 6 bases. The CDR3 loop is CASSEGDNYGYTF. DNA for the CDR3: TGTGCCAGCAGTGAGGGGGATAACTATGGCTACACCTTC.

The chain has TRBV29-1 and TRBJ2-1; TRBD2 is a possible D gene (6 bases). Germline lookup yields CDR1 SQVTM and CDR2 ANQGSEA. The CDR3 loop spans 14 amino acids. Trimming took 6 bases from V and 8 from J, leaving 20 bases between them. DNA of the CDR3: TGCAGCGTAAGATTGGGGGGAAAGGGCGATGAGCAGTTCTTC. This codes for CSVRLGGKGDEQFF.

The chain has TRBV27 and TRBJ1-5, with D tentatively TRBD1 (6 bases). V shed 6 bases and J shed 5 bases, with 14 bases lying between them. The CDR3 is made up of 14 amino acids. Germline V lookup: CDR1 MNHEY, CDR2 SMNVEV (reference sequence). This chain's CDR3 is CASSVDRSYQPQHF. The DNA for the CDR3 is TGTGCCAGCAGCGTCGACAGGAGCTATCAGCCCCAGCATTTT.

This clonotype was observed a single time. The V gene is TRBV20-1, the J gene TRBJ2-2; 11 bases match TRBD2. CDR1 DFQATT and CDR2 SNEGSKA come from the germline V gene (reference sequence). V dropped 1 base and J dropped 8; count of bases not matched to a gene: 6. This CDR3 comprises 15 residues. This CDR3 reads CSARGVAGGPGELFF. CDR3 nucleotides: TGCAGTGCTAGAGGGGTAGCGGGGGGGCCAGGGGAGCTGTTTTTT.

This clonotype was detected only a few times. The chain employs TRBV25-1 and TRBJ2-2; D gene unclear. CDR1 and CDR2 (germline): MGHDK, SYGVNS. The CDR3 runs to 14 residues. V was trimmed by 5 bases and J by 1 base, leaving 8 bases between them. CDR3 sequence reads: CASSSQVNTGELFF. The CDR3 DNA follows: TGTGCCAGCAGTAGTCAGGTGAACACCGGGGAGCTGTTTTTT.

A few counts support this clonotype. This CDR3 is CASSPGIAGGEETQYF. CDR3 sequence (DNA): TGTGCCAGCAGCCCGGGGATAGCGGGGGGAGAAGAGACCCAGTACTTC. The chain is built from TRBV7-8 and TRBJ2-5, with 10 bases that match TRBD2. V lost 5 bases to trimming and J lost 3 bases; unmatched junction nucleotides: 9. The CDR3 is 16 residues long. Germline-derived CDR1 and CDR2 are SGHVS and FQNEAQ.

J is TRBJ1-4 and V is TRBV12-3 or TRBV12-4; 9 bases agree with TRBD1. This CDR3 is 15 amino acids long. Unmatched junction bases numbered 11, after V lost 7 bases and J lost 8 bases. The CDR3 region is CASNRGTGSVEKLFF. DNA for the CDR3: TGTGCCAGCAACCGCGGGACAGGGTCGGTGGAAAAACTGTTTTTT.

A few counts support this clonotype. CDR3 nucleotides: TGTGCCAGCAGTTTAGGGGCAAGCAATGAGCAGTACTTC. Amino acids: CASSLGASNEQYF. This rearrangement joins TRBV27 to TRBJ2-5; maybe TRBD1 (5 bases). The CDR3 length is 13 residues. Germline V CDR1 and CDR2: MNHEY, SMNVEV (reference sequence). V lost 2 bases to trimming and J lost 11 bases, with 15 bases between them.

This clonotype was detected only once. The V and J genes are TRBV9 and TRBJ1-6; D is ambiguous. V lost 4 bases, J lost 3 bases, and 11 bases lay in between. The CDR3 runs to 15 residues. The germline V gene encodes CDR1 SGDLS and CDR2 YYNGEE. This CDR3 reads CASSSPGDYNSPLHF. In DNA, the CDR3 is TGTGCCAGCAGCTCCCCGGGAGACTATAATTCACCCCTCCACTTT.

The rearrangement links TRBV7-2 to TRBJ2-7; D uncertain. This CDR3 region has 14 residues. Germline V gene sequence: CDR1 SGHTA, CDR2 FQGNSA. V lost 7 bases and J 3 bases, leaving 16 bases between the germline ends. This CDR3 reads CASKIDRLNYEQYF. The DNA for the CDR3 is TGTGCCAGCAAGATAGACCGGCTTAACTACGAGCAGTACTTC.

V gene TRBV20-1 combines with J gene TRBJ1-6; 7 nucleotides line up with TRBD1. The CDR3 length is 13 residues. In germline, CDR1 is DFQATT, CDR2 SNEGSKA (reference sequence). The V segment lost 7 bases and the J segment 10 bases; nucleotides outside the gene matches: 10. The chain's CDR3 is CSGDRVGGSPLHF. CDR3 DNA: TGCAGTGGAGACAGGGTTGGTGGATCACCCCTCCACTTT.